This T cell receptor beta chain was sequenced for a study of OX40 agonist ivuxolimab in advanced cancers. Study summary: Each dose-escalation patient presented with hepatocellular carcinoma, melanoma, renal cell or head and neck cancer.

The method was immunoSEQ multiplex PCR; TCRdb's version includes in-frame clones alone and lacks a portion of them. The sample has 65,000 to 95,000 clones, roughly 91% seen once. Germline V gene lookup returns CDR1 SGHTA and CDR2 FQGNSA. This CDR3 region has 13 residues. V lost 4 bases and J lost 8; bases outside the gene matches: 7. The material sequenced was CD4+ or CD8+ T cells sorted from blood, taken in a trial of the OX40 agonist ivuxolimab. The source is an adult with an advanced solid tumor such as melanoma, head and neck, liver or kidney cancer. The gene calls are TRBV7-2 and TRBJ1-2; 7 bases are a match to TRBD1. CDR3 sequence reads: CASSSRDSRGYTF. The CDR3 DNA follows: TGTGCCAGCAGCTCCCGGGACAGTCGCGGCTACACCTTC.